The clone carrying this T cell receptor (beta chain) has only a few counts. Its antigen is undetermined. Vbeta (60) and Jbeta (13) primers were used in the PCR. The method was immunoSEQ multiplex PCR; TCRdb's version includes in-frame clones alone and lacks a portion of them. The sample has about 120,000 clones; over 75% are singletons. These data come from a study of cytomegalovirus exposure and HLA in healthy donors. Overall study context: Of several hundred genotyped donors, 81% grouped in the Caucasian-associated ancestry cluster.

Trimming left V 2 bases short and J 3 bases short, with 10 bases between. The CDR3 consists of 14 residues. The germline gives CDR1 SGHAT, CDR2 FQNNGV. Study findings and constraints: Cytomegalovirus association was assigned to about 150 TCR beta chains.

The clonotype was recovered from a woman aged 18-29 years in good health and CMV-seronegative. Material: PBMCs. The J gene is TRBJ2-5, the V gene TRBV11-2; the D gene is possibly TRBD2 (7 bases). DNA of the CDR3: TGTGCCAGCAGCTTACGGGGGGCAGAAGAGACCCAGTACTTC. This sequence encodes CASSLRGAEETQYF.